The rows below give T cell receptor beta chains drawn from one sample of a study of identifying expanded T cells in peripheral blood. The assay was immunoSEQ multiplex PCR, and TCRdb's table has in-frame clones only and misses some. The table lists about 100,000 clones, around 89% of them singletons. Material: blood. These receptors originate from a person between 18 and 69 years old in good health. The CDR3 runs from the conserved cysteine through the conserved F or W. Each record gives: clone size, D gene, V gene, J gene, CDR3 DNA, CDR3 protein. A D gene is named only where the DNA matches it firmly. The size of a clone is reported for some rows only, either as once, few or many, or as a class for expanded clones.

-	-	TRBV19	TRBJ2-1	TGTGCCAGTAGTATCCTCCACGCCGGGGAAGGGAATGAGCAGTTCTTC	CASSILHAGEGNEQFF
-	TRBD1	TRBV7-2	TRBJ1-5	TGTGCCAGCAGCATGACAGGGGGCAATCAGCCCCAGCATTTT	CASSMTGGNQPQHF
-	TRBD1	TRBV7-9	TRBJ2-3	TGTGCCAGCAGCTCGGGACAGGGGGCCGCAGATACGCAGTATTTT	CASSSGQGAADTQYF
-	TRBD2	TRBV7-8	TRBJ2-7	TGTGCCAGCAGCTTAGCGGGGAGACTAGCGGGGGGGAAAGAGCAGTACTTC	CASSLAGRLAGGKEQYF
-	-	TRBV6-4	TRBJ1-5	TGTGCCAGCAGCGCCGACAGAAATCAGCCCCAGCATTTT	CASSADRNQPQHF
-	TRBD1	TRBV5-4	TRBJ1-3	TGTGCCAGCAGCTTACAGGGGCCGAGCTCTGGAAACACCATATATTTT	CASSLQGPSSGNTIYF
-	-	TRBV29-1	TRBJ2-3	TGCAGCGTTGCCGAAGGGGGCACAGATACGCAGTATTTT	CSVAEGGTDTQYF
-	-	TRBV4-3	TRBJ1-4	TGCGCCAGCAGCCGAAAAGGGACAACTAATGAAAAACTGTTTTTT	CASSRKGTTNEKLFF
-	-	TRBV5-1	TRBJ2-7	TGCGCCAGCAGCTTGGAACAGCCCTACGAGCAGTACTTC	CASSLEQPYEQYF
once	-	TRBV29-1	TRBJ1-1	TGCAGCGTGGGGGCGGGCTCTGGCACTGAAGCTTTCTTT	CSVGAGSGTEAFF